These 20 T cell receptor beta chains were all obtained from the same sample, sequenced in a study of T cell changes during pregnancy in multiple sclerosis. Assay used: immunoSEQ multiplex PCR; TCRdb lists only in-frame clones, some missing. The repertoire holds 91,000 or so clones, with roughly 92% as singletons. The material was peripheral blood, obtained after pregnancy. The receptors stem from a female donor with multiple sclerosis, enrolled in a pregnancy study.

Concerning this clone: A junction boundary mismatches the germline segment, possibly from a read error. The V gene is TRBV7-3, the J gene TRBJ2-7; TRBD1 agrees at 7 bases. The CDR3 consists of 14 residues. Germline assignment: CDR1 SGHTA and CDR2 FQGTGA. CDR3 bases: TGTGCCAGCAGCATAACACAGGGGCCCTACGAGCAGTACTTC. Amino acids: CASSITQGPYEQYF. Supplemented by reference TRBV7-3 and TRBJ2-7, the full variable domain reads GAGVSQTPSNKVTEKGKYVELRCDPISGHTALYWYRQSLGQGPEFLIYFQGTGAADDSGLPNDRFFAVRPEGSVSTLKIQRTERGDSAVYLCASSITQGPYEQYFGPGTRLTVT.

V is TRBV5-4 and J is TRBJ2-2; a weak D match, TRBD2 (5 bases). Trimming cost V 0 bases and J 6 bases, with 15 bases left between them. From germline, CDR1 is SGHNT and CDR2 YYREEE (reference sequence). This CDR3 spans 16 amino acids. In nucleotides, the CDR3 is TGTGCCAGCAGCTTGGTCGGATTAGGGCGGGCCGGGGAGCTGTTTTTT. Amino acids: CASSLVGLGRAGELFF.

V usage is TRBV5-1 and J usage is TRBJ2-1; a possible D gene is TRBD2 (5 bases). V was pared by 0 bases and J by 5 bases, with 12 bases between. CDR1 SGHRS and CDR2 YFSETQ come from the germline V gene. The CDR3 totals 15 residues. CDR3 in amino acids: CASSLGTGEHNEQFF. CDR3 bases: TGCGCCAGCAGCTTGGGGACCGGGGAGCACAATGAGCAGTTCTTC.

The CDR3 loop reads CASIIHGLRETQYF. DNA of the CDR3: TGTGCCAGCATCATACACGGACTTAGGGAGACCCAGTACTTC. The rearrangement joins TRBV6-1 to TRBJ2-5; D is possibly TRBD2 (5 bases). This CDR3 is built from 14 residues. V was pared by 7 bases and J by 5 bases, with 17 bases between. Germline CDR1 is MNHNS and CDR2 is SASEGT.

V gene TRBV5-1 combines with J gene TRBJ2-1; D may be TRBD2 (6 bases). Germline V lookup: CDR1 SGHRS, CDR2 YFSETQ. The CDR3 spans 16 residues. V lost 4 bases and J lost 5, with 19 bases in between. The CDR3 loop reads CASSRATRAVNNEQFF. CDR3 in DNA: TGCGCCAGCAGCCGGGCGACTAGGGCCGTAAACAATGAGCAGTTCTTC.

The chain uses TRBV19 and TRBJ1-5; unclear D gene. The CDR3 sequence is 16 residues long. Germline values: CDR1 LNHDA, CDR2 SQIVND (reference sequence). The V end lost 0 bases, the J end lost 4 bases, and 13 bases lay between the germline ends. The CDR3 sequence is CASSIDLWARNQPQHF. CDR3 DNA: TGTGCCAGTAGTATAGATCTATGGGCCAGGAATCAGCCCCAGCATTTT.

The genes are TRBV30 and TRBJ2-7; 11 bases align to TRBD1. The CDR3 totals 14 residues. Germline CDR1 GTSNPN, CDR2 SVGIG (reference sequence). J was trimmed by 3 bases and V by 4 bases; bases with no gene match: 5. The CDR3 DNA reads TGTGCCTGGAAGAAGGGGACAGGGGGCTACGAGCAGTACTTC. This sequence encodes CAWKKGTGGYEQYF.

This chain uses TRBV6-1 with TRBJ1-5; D possibly corresponds to TRBD1 (5 bases). The germline V gene has CDR1 MNHNS and CDR2 SASEGT. V gave up 8 bases and J gave up 5 bases, with 16 bases separating them. The CDR3 extends over 14 amino acids. In nucleotides, the CDR3 is TGTGCCAGCTGGTTTAGCGGGGACTATCAGCCCCAGCATTTT. Translation: CASWFSGDYQPQHF.

The V and J genes are TRBV5-1 and TRBJ1-1; 8 bases match TRBD1. Germline-derived CDR1 and CDR2 are SGHRS and YFSETQ. Unmatched junction bases numbered 2, after V lost 3 bases and J lost 1 base. This CDR3 region has 14 residues. CDR3 coding DNA: TGCGCCAGCAGCTCACAGGGGGGGAACACTGAAGCTTTCTTT. Encoded protein: CASSSQGGNTEAFF.

The chain employs TRBV15 and TRBJ1-5; 9 bases fit TRBD1. This CDR3 is 14 amino acids long. From germline, CDR1 is LNHNV and CDR2 YYDKDF (reference sequence). After removal of 3 bases from V and 9 bases from J, the junction contained 6 bases not matched to a gene. DNA of the CDR3: TGTGCCACCAGCAGTGGACAGGGGAGATCGCCCCAGCATTTT. As protein: CATSSGQGRSPQHF.

The chain uses TRBV11-2 and TRBJ2-3; 8 nucleotides match TRBD2. CDR1 and CDR2 (germline): SGHAT, FQNNGV. CDR3 length equals 14 residues. Losses at the gene ends were 5 bases for V and 2 bases for J; bases not matched to a gene: 3. The CDR3 region has the DNA TGTGCCAGCAGCCAGCGGGGGCACACAGATACGCAGTATTTT. This codes for CASSQRGHTDTQYF.

The genes are TRBV30 and TRBJ1-1, with D unresolved. This CDR3 has 12 amino acids. Germline CDR1 and CDR2: GTSNPN and SVGIG (reference sequence). V lost 2 bases and J lost 1, with 5 bases in between. The CDR3 is CAWSPRNTEAFF. The CDR3 bases are TGTGCCTGGAGTCCGAGGAACACTGAAGCTTTCTTT.

The V call is TRBV5-4, the J call TRBJ1-5, with 9 bases identical to TRBD1. V was pared by 2 bases and J by 1 base, with 7 bases of the junction left unmatched. CDR3 length equals 17 residues. The germline V gene has CDR1 SGHNT and CDR2 YYREEE (reference sequence). DNA of the CDR3: TGTGCCAGCAGCTTTGGGGGACAGGGAGGGAGCAATCAGCCCCAGCATTTT. As protein: CASSFGGQGGSNQPQHF.

This chain's CDR3 is CASSLVAGVSNEQFF. The CDR3, as DNA: TGCGCCAGCAGCTTGGTAGCGGGGGTCTCCAATGAGCAGTTCTTC. The chain has TRBV5-1 and TRBJ2-1, with 9 bases matching TRBD2. Germline values: CDR1 SGHRS, CDR2 YFSETQ. Unmatched junction bases numbered 4, after V lost 0 bases and J lost 6 bases. This CDR3 region has 15 residues.

The J gene is TRBJ1-5, the V gene TRBV6-5, with D tentatively TRBD1 (5 bases). Germline assignment: CDR1 MNHEY and CDR2 SVGAGI. Trimming left V 6 bases short and J 1 base short, with 13 bases between. The CDR3 runs to 15 residues. CDR3: CASSSRSGSNQPQHF. In DNA, the CDR3 is TGTGCCAGCAGCTCTCGGTCAGGGAGCAATCAGCCCCAGCATTTT.

The V and J genes are TRBV25-1 and TRBJ1-1, with 7 positions matching TRBD1. CDR1 and CDR2 (germline): MGHDK, SYGVNS. V dropped 3 bases and J dropped 7; count of bases not matched to a gene: 5. CDR3 length equals 13 residues. The CDR3 nucleotides are TGTGCCAGCAGTGACCGCCGGGACAGTGAAGCTTTCTTT. Translating gives CASSDRRDSEAFF.

This rearrangement joins TRBV5-1 to TRBJ2-6; TRBD1 aligns across 8 bases. There are 16 residues in the CDR3. Germline V gene lookup returns CDR1 SGHRS and CDR2 YFSETQ. After removal of 4 bases from V and 0 bases from J, the junction contained 3 bases not matched to a gene. CDR3 residues: CASSDGQGSGANVLTF. CDR3 DNA sequence: TGCGCCAGCAGCGACGGACAGGGCTCTGGGGCCAACGTCCTGACTTTC.

This chain links TRBV5-4 with TRBJ2-5, with 11 positions matching TRBD2. CDR3 size: 15 residues. V lost 6 bases, J lost 2 bases, and 6 bases stayed unmatched. The germline CDR1 and CDR2 sequences are SGHNT and YYREEE (reference sequence). The CDR3 nucleotides are TGTGCCAGCAATACCGGGACTAGCGGACAAGAGACCCAGTACTTC. It yields the protein CASNTGTSGQETQYF.

This clone was seen a single time. The V gene is TRBV27, the J gene TRBJ1-1, with D unclear. Trimming left V 5 bases short and J 2 bases short, with 3 bases between. Germline lookup yields CDR1 MNHEY and CDR2 SMNVEV (reference sequence). The CDR3 length is 11 residues. CDR3 coding DNA: TGTGCCAGCAGTCGTAACACTGAAGCTTTCTTT. Protein product: CASSRNTEAFF.

The chain uses TRBV6-5 and TRBJ1-1; no clear D. V lost 2 bases and J 3 bases, leaving 7 bases between the germline ends. Germline V CDR1 and CDR2: MNHEY, SVGAGI. The CDR3 extends over 13 amino acids. CDR3 sequence: CASSYTRDTEAFF. As DNA, the CDR3 is TGTGCCAGCAGTTACACGAGGGACACTGAAGCTTTCTTT.